These T cell receptor beta chains were read from a single sample in a study of Graves' ophthalmopathy and Graves' hyperthyroidism. TCRdb redid the calling of the multiplex PCR reads with MiXCR, one entry per CDR3 protein. Of 350,000 to 400,000 distinct CDR3 sequences detected, approximately 16% appear once; the ten largest clones hold around 1.5%. Specimen: peripheral blood. The receptors originated from a woman under 30 with Graves' ophthalmopathy. CDR3s include the opening cysteine and the closing phenylalanine or tryptophan. The D gene is left open where the match is weak. The size entry is marked missing in some rows and otherwise reads once, few, many or a size class.

.	TRBV27	.	TRBJ1-2	CASSFLGAWDYGYTF	TGTGCCAGCAGTTTTTTGGGGGCGTGGGACTATGGCTACACCTTC
TRBD1	TRBV7-2	many	TRBJ2-7	CASSPRTGVLYEQYF	TGTGCCAGCAGCCCCCGGACAGGGGTCTTATACGAGCAGTACTTC
.	TRBV6-2/TRBV6-3	many	TRBJ2-6	CASKALGANVLTF	TGTGCCAGCAAAGCCCTTGGGGCCAACGTCCTGACTTTC
TRBD1	TRBV27	many	TRBJ2-7	CASRTGQGIYEQYF	TGTGCCAGCAGGACGGGACAGGGGATTTACGAGCAGTACTTC
.	TRBV5-1	many	TRBJ2-7	CASSPAPAYRAYYEQYF	TGCGCCAGCAGCCCCGCACCCGCCTACAGGGCCTACTACGAGCAGTACTTC
TRBD1	TRBV12-3/TRBV12-4	many	TRBJ2-7	CASSRTGVYEQYF	TGTGCCAGCAGTCGAACAGGGGTCTACGAGCAGTACTTC
TRBD1	TRBV12-3/TRBV12-4	many	TRBJ1-1	CASRPQGSNTEAFF	TGTGCCAGCAGGCCACAGGGGTCGAACACTGAAGCTTTCTTT
.	TRBV2	many	TRBJ1-1	CASSGRLNTEAFF	TGTGCCAGCAGTGGACGGCTGAACACTGAAGCTTTCTTT
.	TRBV2	.	TRBJ2-5	CASCRGVGETQYF	TGTGCCAGCTGTCGCGGAGTGGGAGAGACCCAGTACTTC
.	TRBV7-2	many	TRBJ2-7	CASSLDFMQGRQYF	TGTGCCAGCAGCTTAGACTTTATGCAGGGGCGGCAGTACTTC
.	TRBV30	many	TRBJ1-5	CAWSLGGSPYSNQPQHF	TGTGCCTGGAGCCTAGGGGGATCCCCCTATAGCAATCAGCCCCAGCATTTT
.	TRBV6-5	many	TRBJ1-1	CASPEREGRGTEAFF	TGTGCCAGCCCGGAAAGGGAGGGGCGCGGTACTGAAGCTTTCTTT
.	TRBV30	many	TRBJ1-1	CAWSEPATEAFF	TGTGCCTGGAGTGAACCGGCCACTGAAGCTTTCTTT
TRBD2	TRBV9	few	TRBJ2-7	CASSVGGTSGYEQYF	TGTGCCAGCAGCGTTGGCGGGACTAGCGGCTACGAGCAGTACTTC
TRBD2	TRBV12-5	.	TRBJ2-5	CASGLAETSGRAETQYF	TGTGCTAGTGGTTTGGCCGAGACTAGCGGGAGAGCGGAGACCCAGTACTTC
TRBD1	TRBV27	many	TRBJ2-5	CASRPQGAVRGETQYF	TGTGCCAGCAGGCCTCAGGGGGCCGTGCGCGGAGAGACCCAGTACTTC
.	TRBV30	many	TRBJ1-1	CAWSVLSRGGTEAFF	TGTGCCTGGAGTGTACTTAGTAGGGGTGGCACTGAAGCTTTCTTT
.	TRBV5-1	many	TRBJ2-7	CASSRVEGRLASYEQYF	TGCGCCAGCAGCCGCGTCGAAGGGCGTTTGGCGAGCTACGAGCAGTACTTC
.	TRBV6-1	.	TRBJ2-2	CASSTPGYTGELFF	TGTGCCAGCAGTACACCAGGGTACACCGGGGAGCTGTTTTTT
.	TRBV7-2	many	TRBJ2-2	CASSLAGLWTGELFF	TGTGCCAGCAGCTTAGCGGGACTTTGGACCGGGGAGCTGTTTTTT
.	TRBV6-1	.	TRBJ1-5	CASSERAGSGQPQHF	TGTGCCAGCAGTGAACGTGCAGGGTCAGGTCAGCCCCAGCATTTT
.	TRBV30	many	TRBJ1-2	CAWSVRGPNYGYTF	TGTGCCTGGAGTGTACGGGGACCTAACTATGGCTACACCTTC
TRBD1	TRBV6-1	.	TRBJ1-2	CASSTTGGPAGYTF	TGTGCCAGCAGCACCACAGGGGGCCCAGCGGGCTACACCTTC
.	TRBV6-1	many	TRBJ2-7	CASRDYEQYF	TGTGCCAGCAGGGACTACGAGCAGTACTTC
.	TRBV29-1	many	TRBJ2-5	CSVERLLERTQYF	TGCAGCGTTGAGCGGCTACTAGAGAGAACCCAGTACTTC
.	TRBV12-3/TRBV12-4	.	TRBJ1-1	CASSPRDTPNRNTEAFF	TGTGCCAGCAGTCCCCGGGACACGCCGAATCGGAACACTGAAGCTTTCTTT
.	TRBV27	many	TRBJ1-1	CASKGGGLVGEAFF	TGTGCCAGCAAGGGGGGGGGGCTGGTAGGTGAAGCTTTCTTT
.	TRBV6-2/TRBV6-3	.	TRBJ1-1	CASSYTATNTEAFF	TGTGCCAGCAGTTACACAGCAACGAACACTGAAGCTTTCTTT
.	TRBV14	many	TRBJ1-6	CASSQVGLGSPLHF	TGTGCCAGCAGCCAAGTTGGTTTGGGTTCACCCCTCCACTTT
.	TRBV11-2	many	TRBJ2-7	CASSLDGFITKGEQYF	TGTGCCAGCAGCTTAGATGGATTCATAACGAAGGGGGAGCAGTACTTC
.	TRBV20-1	many	TRBJ1-1	CSCLVDQNTEAFF	TGCAGTTGCCTGGTAGACCAGAACACTGAAGCTTTCTTT
.	TRBV28	many	TRBJ2-4	CASSPRHGAKNIQYF	TGTGCCAGCAGTCCCCGTCATGGAGCCAAAAACATTCAGTACTTC
TRBD2	TRBV28	.	TRBJ2-5	CASSSPLAGEAETQYF	TGTGCCAGCAGCTCCCCTCTAGCGGGAGAGGCGGAGACCCAGTACTTC
.	TRBV10-1	many	TRBJ1-2	CASSESLSYGYTF	TGCGCCAGCAGTGAGTCGTTAAGCTATGGCTACACCTTC
.	TRBV7-3	many	TRBJ2-5	CASSLEGVGETQYF	TGTGCCAGCAGCTTAGAGGGGGTTGGCGAGACCCAGTACTTC
TRBD2	TRBV5-1	many	TRBJ2-5	CASSEGSSGGAETQYF	TGCGCCAGCAGCGAGGGGTCTAGCGGGGGGGCCGAGACCCAGTACTTC
.	TRBV27	many	TRBJ1-1	CASSPLLGNTEAFF	TGTGCCAGCAGTCCCCTATTAGGAAACACTGAAGCTTTCTTT
TRBD2	TRBV5-5	many	TRBJ2-7	CASSLSSGSYEQYF	TGTGCCAGCAGCTTGTCTAGCGGCTCCTACGAGCAGTACTTC
TRBD1	TRBV30	many	TRBJ1-1	CAWGDRERPEAFF	TGTGCCTGGGGGGACAGGGAGAGGCCTGAAGCTTTCTTT
TRBD1	TRBV2	.	TRBJ1-2	CASSEVGTGAHGYTF	TGTGCCAGCAGTGAAGTAGGGACAGGGGCTCATGGCTACACCTTC
.	TRBV6-2/TRBV6-3	many	TRBJ1-2	CASSYSRWQDSNTF	TGTGCCAGCAGTTACTCAAGGTGGCAGGACAGCAACACCTTC
.	TRBV28	many	TRBJ2-5	CASSPRVQETQYF	TGTGCCAGCAGCCCGCGGGTACAGGAGACCCAGTACTTC
.	TRBV7-8	many	TRBJ1-2	CASSLGDSPPGYYGYTF	TGTGCCAGCAGCTTAGGTGACAGCCCACCCGGCTACTATGGCTACACCTTC
TRBD1	TRBV7-9	many	TRBJ2-7	CASSSTRGQNIEQYF	TGTGCCAGCAGCTCGACGAGGGGGCAGAACATAGAGCAGTACTTC
.	TRBV12-3/TRBV12-4	many	TRBJ1-1	CASSLWWNTEAFF	TGTGCCAGCAGTTTATGGTGGAACACTGAAGCTTTCTTT
TRBD1	TRBV13	many	TRBJ1-1	CASSSHDRGTEAFF	TGTGCCAGCAGCTCACACGACAGGGGCACTGAAGCTTTCTTT
.	TRBV27	many	TRBJ2-7	CASSTTYEQYF	TGTGCCAGCAGCACAACCTACGAGCAGTACTTC
TRBD1	TRBV20-1	many	TRBJ1-5	CSARATDRYNQPQHF	TGCAGTGCTAGAGCCACGGACAGGTACAATCAGCCCCAGCATTTT
TRBD1	TRBV6-2/TRBV6-3	.	TRBJ2-7	CASSYSRDRASYEQYF	TGTGCCAGCAGTTACTCCCGGGACAGGGCTTCCTACGAGCAGTACTTC
.	TRBV6-2/TRBV6-3	.	TRBJ2-7	CASSPRAESYEQYF	TGTGCCAGCAGTCCTCGGGCAGAATCCTACGAGCAGTACTTC
.	TRBV5-1	.	TRBJ2-5	CASRGSSLGRRETQYF	TGCGCCAGCAGAGGCAGTAGTTTGGGTAGGCGAGAGACCCAGTACTTC
.	TRBV27	.	TRBJ2-5	CASSWASAETQYF	TGTGCCAGCAGTTGGGCTAGCGCGGAGACCCAGTACTTC
.	TRBV29-1	many	TRBJ1-1	CSVDPGAGTEAFF	TGCAGCGTTGATCCGGGGGCAGGGACTGAAGCTTTCTTT
.	TRBV24-1	many	TRBJ1-1	CATSDGGFGEAFF	TGTGCCACCAGTGATGGAGGGTTCGGGGAAGCTTTCTTT
.	TRBV12-3/TRBV12-4	.	TRBJ1-6	CASNVGGRNSPLHF	TGTGCCAGCAACGTGGGGGGTCGGAATTCACCCCTCCACTTT